The present T cell receptor (beta chain) was sequenced within a study of identifying expanded T cells in peripheral blood. CDR1 is MDHEN and CDR2 is SYDVKM in the germline V gene. This CDR3 region has 15 residues. Unmatched junction bases numbered 2, after V lost 4 bases and J lost 0 bases. General observations from the study: Across healthy donors, higher total template counts meant significantly greater approximately two-week count variance. Over about two and four weeks, about 15 and 19 clones changed, versus roughly 1.1 between replicates.

A word on this clone: Its antigen is unknown.

Sequenced by immunoSEQ multiplex PCR; TCRdb stores in-frame clones only, minus some. The data contain 80,000 to 95,000 clones, about nine tenths of them seen just once; the ten biggest clones take up under 4.5%. The sequencing input was blood. The sequence was collected from a person aged 18 to 70 in good health. The chain carries TRBV28 and TRBJ2-3; 9 bases align to TRBD1. Here the CDR3 reads CASSSGTGSTDTQYF. In nucleotides, the CDR3 is TGTGCCAGCAGTTCCGGGACAGGGAGCACAGATACGCAGTATTTT.